Listed below are T cell receptor beta chains from one sample, sequenced in a study of shared clonotypes between healthy human individuals. TCRdb's copy holds only in-frame clones and misses some; the assay was immunoSEQ multiplex PCR. This table holds about 480,000 clones, about four fifths found once. Sequenced material: PBMCs. These receptors originate from a woman in her forties in good health. Some clones in this sample may be carry-over from other donors' samples. The CDR3 runs from the conserved cysteine through the conserved F or W. The D gene is left open where the match is weak. Clone size appears in some rows only: once, few, many, or a class for an expanded clone.

CDR3 | DNA | J | size | V | D
CASSFRVDQPQHF | TGTGCCAGCAGCTTTCGGGTGGATCAGCCCCAGCATTTT | TRBJ1-5 | - | TRBV7-2 | -
CASSEYGRVGTDTQYF | TGTGCCAGCAGTGAATATGGCAGGGTAGGCACAGATACGCAGTATTTT | TRBJ2-3 | many | TRBV25-1 | -
CASSTGGENTEAFF | TGTGCCAGCAGCACCGGGGGTGAGAACACTGAAGCTTTCTTT | TRBJ1-1 | - | TRBV6-5 | -
CASSTGQLNTEAFF | TGTGCCAGTAGTACGGGACAACTGAACACTGAAGCTTTCTTT | TRBJ1-1 | - | TRBV19 | -
CSGSTPETQYF | TGCAGTGGTTCGACTCCGGAGACCCAGTACTTC | TRBJ2-5 | - | TRBV20-1 | -
CASSFGGPYGYTF | TGTGCCAGCAGTTTTGGAGGGCCCTATGGCTACACCTTC | TRBJ1-2 | - | TRBV28 | -
CASSLGRGTEAFF | TGCGCCAGCAGTCTCGGACGTGGCACTGAAGCTTTCTTT | TRBJ1-1 | few | TRBV10-1 | -
CATHPVGGQSYEQYF | TGTGCCACCCACCCGGTTGGGGGACAAAGCTACGAGCAGTACTTC | TRBJ2-7 | - | TRBV27 | -
CAIADGQGDYNEQFF | TGTGCCATCGCCGACGGACAGGGGGACTACAATGAGCAGTTCTTC | TRBJ2-1 | - | TRBV10-3 | TRBD1
CASSAGTSGYEQYF | TGCGCCAGCTCGGCGGGGACTAGCGGCTACGAGCAGTACTTC | TRBJ2-7 | - | TRBV5-1 | TRBD2
CASSPGGVVGANVLTF | TGTGCCAGCAGCCCCGGGGGGGTAGTTGGGGCCAACGTCCTGACTTTC | TRBJ2-6 | - | TRBV28 | TRBD2
CATSRDRRGNTIYF | TGTGCCACCAGCAGAGATCGCAGGGGAAACACCATATATTTT | TRBJ1-3 | - | TRBV15 | -
CASSLGLARYEQYF | TGCGCCAGCAGCTTGGGACTAGCACGCTACGAGCAGTACTTC | TRBJ2-7 | - | TRBV5-1 | TRBD2
CASTTTGGYNEQFF | TGTGCCAGTACGACGACAGGGGGGTACAATGAGCAGTTCTTC | TRBJ2-1 | - | TRBV19 | TRBD1
CASSLDRYEQYF | TGTGCCAGCAGCTTGGACAGGTACGAGCAGTACTTC | TRBJ2-7 | - | TRBV5-4 | -
CASSLGRGLEAFF | TGTGCCAGCAGCTTAGGCAGGGGGCTTGAAGCTTTCTTT | TRBJ1-1 | - | TRBV11-2 | TRBD1
CSLAGQGNEQYF | TGCAGCTTAGCGGGACAGGGGAACGAGCAGTACTTC | TRBJ2-7 | few | TRBV29-1 | TRBD1
CASSFGGTYEQYF | TGTGCCAGCAGTTTTGGCGGAACCTACGAGCAGTACTTC | TRBJ2-7 | - | TRBV28 | -
CAWSVGLQDTQYF | TGTGCCTGGAGTGTAGGTTTGCAAGATACGCAGTATTTT | TRBJ2-3 | - | TRBV30 | -
CASRRGLSYNEQFF | TGTGCCAGCAGGAGGGGACTCTCCTACAATGAGCAGTTCTTC | TRBJ2-1 | - | TRBV27 | -
CASSSREAPGKLFF | TGTGCCAGCAGTTCCCGGGAGGCCCCCGGAAAACTGTTTTTT | TRBJ1-4 | - | TRBV6-1 | -
CASSLRTGTNTGELFF | TGTGCCAGCAGCTTGCGGACAGGGACGAACACCGGGGAGCTGTTTTTT | TRBJ2-2 | - | TRBV9 | TRBD1
CASSLGLAGGEQYF | TGTGCCAGCAGCTTAGGGCTAGCGGGAGGTGAGCAGTACTTC | TRBJ2-7 | - | TRBV7-2 | TRBD2
CASSLVRKTLSTSGRAGYEQYF | TGTGCCAGCAGCTTAGTCCGTAAGACCCTTTCGACTAGCGGGAGGGCCGGGTACGAGCAGTACTTC | TRBJ2-7 | - | TRBV7-3 | TRBD2
CASSPTGGNTEAFF | TGTGCCAGTTCCCCTACAGGGGGGAACACTGAAGCTTTCTTT | TRBJ1-1 | - | TRBV19 | TRBD1
CASSIPTSGRHEQYF | TGTGCCAGTAGTATTCCAACTAGCGGGAGACACGAGCAGTACTTC | TRBJ2-7 | - | TRBV19 | TRBD2
CASSLADLRRNEQYF | TGTGCCAGCAGCTTAGCGGACTTAAGAAGAAACGAGCAGTACTTC | TRBJ2-7 | once | TRBV7-2 | -
CASSPVSSGHNEQFF | TGTGCCAGCAGCCCGGTTAGTAGCGGGCACAATGAGCAGTTCTTC | TRBJ2-1 | - | TRBV4-2 | TRBD2
CASSPTSATYEQYF | TGTGCCAGCAGCCCTACTAGCGCGACCTACGAGCAGTACTTC | TRBJ2-7 | once | TRBV7-3 | TRBD2